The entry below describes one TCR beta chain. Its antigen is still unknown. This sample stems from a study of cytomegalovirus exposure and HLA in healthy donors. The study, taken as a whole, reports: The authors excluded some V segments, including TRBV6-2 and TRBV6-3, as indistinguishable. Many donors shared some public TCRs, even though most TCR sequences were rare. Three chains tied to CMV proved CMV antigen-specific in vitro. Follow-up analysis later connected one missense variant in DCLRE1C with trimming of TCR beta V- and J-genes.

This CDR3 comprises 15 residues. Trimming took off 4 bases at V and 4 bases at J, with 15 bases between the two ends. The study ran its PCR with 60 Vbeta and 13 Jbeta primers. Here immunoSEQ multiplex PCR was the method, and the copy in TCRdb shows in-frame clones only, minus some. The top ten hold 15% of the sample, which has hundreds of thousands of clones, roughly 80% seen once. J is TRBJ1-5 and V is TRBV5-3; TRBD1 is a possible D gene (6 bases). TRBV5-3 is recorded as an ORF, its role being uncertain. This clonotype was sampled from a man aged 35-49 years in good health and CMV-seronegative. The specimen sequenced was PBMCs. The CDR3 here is CARSQDGGQNQPQHF. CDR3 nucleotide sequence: TGTGCCAGAAGCCAGGACGGGGGGCAGAATCAGCCCCAGCATTTT.